These 11 T cell receptor beta chains share one sample of origin, sequenced in a study of Ad26.COV2.S vaccination and SARS-CoV-2 variants. Sequencing was performed with immunoSEQ multiplex PCR; in TCRdb, only in-frame clones are kept and a portion is missing. The data hold 100,000 or so clones, with over 70% observed a single time. This sample comprised peripheral blood, obtained after recovery from COVID-19. The receptors derive from a human donor who had recovered from COVID-19.

The genes are TRBV3-1 (or the pseudogene TRBV3-2) and TRBJ2-2; tentative D call: TRBD2 (6 bases). In germline, CDR1 is LGHDT, CDR2 YNNKEL (reference sequence). The CDR3 covers 17 residues. Trimming took off 3 bases at V and 5 bases at J, with 19 bases between the two ends. The CDR3 DNA is TGTGCCAGCAGCCATCCCGGAACGGGGGTTGGGACCGGGGAGCTGTTTTTT. It translates to CASSHPGTGVGTGELFF.

The chain carries TRBV2 and TRBJ2-7; 9 bases map to TRBD1. Germline CDR1 and CDR2: SNHLY and FYNNEI. CDR3 length equals 15 residues. With 8 bases clipped from V and 4 bases from J, the junction kept 12 bases outside the gene matches. The CDR3 nucleotides read TGTGCCAGCTTTCCCGGGACAGGGTCGAGGTACGAGCAGTACTTC. It codes for CASFPGTGSRYEQYF.

The V and J genes are TRBV28 and TRBJ2-5; 13 bases agree with TRBD2. Per the germline V gene, CDR1 is MDHEN and CDR2 is SYDVKM. This CDR3 is built from 15 residues. The V and J ends lost 6 bases and 1 base, in that order; junction bases with no gene match: 2. CDR3 residues: CASRTSGGAQETQYF. In DNA, the CDR3 is TGTGCCAGCAGAACTAGCGGGGGGGCCCAAGAGACCCAGTACTTC.

The chain is built from TRBV7-9 and TRBJ2-7; perhaps TRBD1 as D (5 bases). Germline CDR1 is SEHNR and CDR2 is FQNEAQ (reference sequence). The V end was cut by 3 bases, the J end by 3 bases, with 12 bases between. The CDR3 is made up of 14 amino acids. CDR3 nucleotide sequence: TGTGCCAGCAGCTTTGCCGACAGTTACTACGAGCAGTACTTC. It yields the protein CASSFADSYYEQYF. The full variable domain, with the rest looked up from reference TRBV7-9 and TRBJ2-7, is DTGVSQNPRHKITKRGQNVTFRCDPISEHNRLYWYRQTLGQGPEFLTYFQNEAQLEKSRLLSDRFSAERPKGSFSTLEIQRTEQGDSAMYLCASSFADSYYEQYFGPGTRLTVT.

This clone was recorded many times. The chain's CDR3 is CASSQRDRDGYTF. The CDR3, as DNA: TGCGCCAGCAGTCAAAGGGACCGAGATGGCTACACCTTC. The chain recombines TRBV23-1 with TRBJ1-2; D possibly corresponds to TRBD1 (5 bases). TRBV23-1 is recorded as an ORF, its role being uncertain. The CDR3 totals 13 residues. Between the trimmed V and J ends, which lost 2 bases and 6 bases, there was a span of 10 bases.

V usage is TRBV12-3 or TRBV12-4 and J usage is TRBJ2-3; TRBD2 might be the D (5 bases). The CDR3 runs 12 residues. Trimming removed 3 bases at V and 6 bases at J, with 7 bases between. The CDR3 here is CASSFPGDTQYF. The CDR3 nucleotides are TGTGCCAGCAGTTTTCCGGGGGATACGCAGTATTTT.

V gene TRBV6-6 combines with J gene TRBJ2-7; TRBD2 might be the D (5 bases). The CDR3 totals 16 residues. Trimming pared 6 bases from V and 0 bases from J, leaving 18 bases between. The germline gives CDR1 MNHNY, CDR2 SVGAGI (reference sequence). The CDR3 protein is CASRGDEHLSSYEQYF. The CDR3 DNA is TGTGCCAGCAGGGGAGACGAACACCTAAGCTCCTACGAGCAGTACTTC.

This chain links TRBV14 with TRBJ2-1; D call uncertain. The germline V gene encodes CDR1 SGHDN and CDR2 FVKESK. The CDR3 runs to 15 residues. Trimming pared 0 bases from V and 7 bases from J, leaving 13 bases between. The CDR3 bases are TGTGCCAGCAGCCAAGATCATATAGGAAGGAATGAGCAGTTCTTC. Translation: CASSQDHIGRNEQFF. The entire variable domain, with the rest obtained from reference TRBV14 and TRBJ2-1, is as follows: EAGVTQFPSHSVIEKGQTVTLRCDPISGHDNLYWYRRVMGKEIKFLLHFVKESKQDESGMPNNRFLAERTGGTYSTLKVQPAELEDSGVYFCASSQDHIGRNEQFFGPGTRLTVL.

The chain has TRBV19 and TRBJ1-2; 7 bases agree with TRBD1. V gave up 5 bases and J gave up 1 base; unmatched junction bases: 7. The CDR3 is 15 residues long. CDR1 and CDR2 from the germline V gene are LNHDA and SQIVND (reference sequence). The CDR3, as DNA: TGTGCCAGTAGTGTTAAGACAGGGAGTAACTATGGCTACACCTTC. Encoded protein: CASSVKTGSNYGYTF. Together with reference TRBV19 and TRBJ1-2, the CDR3 gives the full variable domain: DGGITQSPKYLFRKEGQNVTLSCEQNLNHDAMYWYRQDPGQGLRLIYYSQIVNDFQKGDIAEGYSVSREKKESFPLTVTSAQKNPTAFYLCASSVKTGSNYGYTFGSGTRLTVV.

This sequence joins TRBV29-1 and TRBJ2-7; tentative D call: TRBD2 (6 bases). This CDR3 is built from 13 residues. Germline CDR1 SQVTM, CDR2 ANQGSEA. Deletions cut 6 bases from V and 2 bases from J, with 14 bases between. CDR3 sequence reads: CSVTGTGTYEQYF. Written as DNA, the CDR3 is TGCAGCGTGACCGGGACTGGGACCTACGAGCAGTACTTC.

The rearrangement uses TRBV7-9 and TRBJ2-1; D is possibly TRBD2 (6 bases). CDR1 and CDR2 (germline): SEHNR, FQNEAQ (reference sequence). The CDR3 is made up of 14 amino acids. Trimming shortened V by 5 bases and J by 7 bases, and 15 bases separated the two germline ends. CDR3 nucleotides: TGTGCCAGCAGCCCGGACCCTGGGGGGAATGAGCAGTTCTTC. Translated, it gives CASSPDPGGNEQFF. Combining the CDR3 with reference TRBV7-9 and TRBJ2-1 gives the whole variable domain DTGVSQNPRHKITKRGQNVTFRCDPISEHNRLYWYRQTLGQGPEFLTYFQNEAQLEKSRLLSDRFSAERPKGSFSTLEIQRTEQGDSAMYLCASSPDPGGNEQFFGPGTRLTVL.